This TCR beta chain is drawn from a study of cytomegalovirus exposure and HLA in healthy donors. Researchers ran the PCR with 60 Vbeta and 13 Jbeta primers. This table comes from immunoSEQ multiplex PCR, and its TCRdb copy is limited to in-frame clones, with some not included. Its listing shows roughly 140,000 clones. This CDR3 spans 13 amino acids. The germline V and J ends were trimmed by 7 bases and 7 bases, with 13 bases remaining between them. Germline V gene data show CDR1 as SGHTA and CDR2 as FQGTGA. The sample comprised PBMCs. V gene TRBV7-3 combines with J gene TRBJ2-2, with D perhaps TRBD2 (6 bases). This TCR came from a male donor in good health and CMV-seronegative. The CDR3 protein is CASTAGSGGELFF. CDR3 in DNA: TGTGCCAGCACCGCGGGGAGCGGCGGGGAGCTGTTTTTT. The full variable domain, its missing parts supplied by reference TRBV7-3 and TRBJ2-2, is GAGVSQTPSNKVTEKGKYVELRCDPISGHTALYWYRQSLGQGPEFLIYFQGTGAADDSGLPNDRFFAVRPEGSVSTLKIQRTERGDSAVYLCASTAGSGGELFFGEGSRLTVL.